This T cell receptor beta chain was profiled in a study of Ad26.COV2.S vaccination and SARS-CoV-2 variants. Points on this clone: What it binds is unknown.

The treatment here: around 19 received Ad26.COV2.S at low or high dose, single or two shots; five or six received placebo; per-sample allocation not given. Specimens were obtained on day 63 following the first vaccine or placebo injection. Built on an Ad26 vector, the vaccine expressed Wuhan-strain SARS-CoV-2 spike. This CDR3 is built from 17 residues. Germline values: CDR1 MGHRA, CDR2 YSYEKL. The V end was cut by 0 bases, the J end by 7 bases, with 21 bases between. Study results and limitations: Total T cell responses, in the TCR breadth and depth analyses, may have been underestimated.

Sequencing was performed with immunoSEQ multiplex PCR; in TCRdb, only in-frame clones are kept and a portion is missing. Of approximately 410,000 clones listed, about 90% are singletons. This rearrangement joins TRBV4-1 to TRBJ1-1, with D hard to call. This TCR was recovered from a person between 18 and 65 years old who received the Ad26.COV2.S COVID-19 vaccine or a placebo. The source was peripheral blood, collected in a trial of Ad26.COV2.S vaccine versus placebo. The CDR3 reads CASSQEKPRANAGEAFF. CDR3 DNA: TGCGCCAGCAGCCAAGAAAAACCACGAGCCAACGCGGGTGAAGCTTTCTTT.